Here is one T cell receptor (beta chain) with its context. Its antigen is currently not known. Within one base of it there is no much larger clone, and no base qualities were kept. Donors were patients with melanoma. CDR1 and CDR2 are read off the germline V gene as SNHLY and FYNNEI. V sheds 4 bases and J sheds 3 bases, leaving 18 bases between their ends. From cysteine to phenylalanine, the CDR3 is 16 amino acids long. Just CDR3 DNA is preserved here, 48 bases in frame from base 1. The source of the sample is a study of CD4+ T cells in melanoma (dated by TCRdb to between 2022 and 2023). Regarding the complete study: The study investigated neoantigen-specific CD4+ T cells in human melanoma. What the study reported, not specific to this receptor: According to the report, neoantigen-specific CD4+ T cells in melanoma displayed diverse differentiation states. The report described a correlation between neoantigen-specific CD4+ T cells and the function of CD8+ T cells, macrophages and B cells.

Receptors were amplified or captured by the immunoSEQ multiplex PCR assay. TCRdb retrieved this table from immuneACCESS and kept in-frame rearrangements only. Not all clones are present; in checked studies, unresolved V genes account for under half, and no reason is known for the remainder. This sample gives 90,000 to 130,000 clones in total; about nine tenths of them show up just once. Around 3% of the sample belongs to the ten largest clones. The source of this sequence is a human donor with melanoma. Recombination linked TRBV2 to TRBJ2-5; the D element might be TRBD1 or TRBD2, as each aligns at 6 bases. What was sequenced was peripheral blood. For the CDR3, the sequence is CASSVGEVGGKETQYF. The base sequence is TGTGCCAGCAGTGTAGGGGAAGTGGGGGGCAAAGAGACCCAGTACTTC.